Below, 21 T cell receptor beta chains from the same sample are listed, as sequenced in a study of CD8+ T cells in alopecia areata. Following RNA extraction, reverse transcription yielded cDNA that acted as the sequencing template. Sequenced by immunoSEQ multiplex PCR; TCRdb stores in-frame clones only, minus some. The data show approximately 210,000 clones, under 70% seen once. Specified treatment: oral pan-JAK inhibitor, 5-10 mg twice daily. Source: CD4+ T cells sorted from blood, taken at week 4, from a patient treated with tofacitinib. The receptor source for this set is a human donor with alopecia areata.

V is TRBV5-1 and J is TRBJ2-1, with a tentative D call TRBD2 (6 bases). The CDR3 totals 14 residues. V lost 9 bases and J 0 bases, leaving 13 bases between the germline ends. CDR1 is SGHRS, CDR2 YFSETQ, per germline. As DNA, the CDR3 is TGCGCCAACGCAGGGAGGAGCTCCTACAATGAGCAGTTCTTC. Translation gives CANAGRSSYNEQFF.

The chain has TRBV7-2 and TRBJ2-5; 10 positions agree with TRBD1. The V gene end was trimmed by 3 bases and the J gene end by 5 bases; junction bases not matched to a gene: 9. CDR3 length: 16 amino acids. CDR1 and CDR2 (germline): SGHTA, FQGNSA. CDR3 bases: TGTGCCAGCAGCTTTCTCGCGGGACAGGGGACGGAGACCCAGTACTTC. Translated, it gives CASSFLAGQGTETQYF.

This clone occurred once. The chain employs TRBV25-1 and TRBJ1-2; TRBD1 is a possible D gene (5 bases). Looked up from germline, CDR1 is MGHDK and CDR2 is SYGVNS. The CDR3 consists of 14 residues. V lost 1 base and J lost 8, with 14 bases in between. The CDR3 DNA sequence: TGTGCCAGCAGTGAATGGGGCGGGGAGCTAGGCTACACCTTC. Translated, it gives CASSEWGGELGYTF.

J is TRBJ1-3 and V is TRBV7-6, with D possibly being TRBD1 (6 bases). The CDR3 contains 16 residues. The germline V gene encodes CDR1 SGHVS and CDR2 FNYEAQ. V was clipped by 4 bases and J by 4 bases, with 17 bases between them. Here the CDR3 reads CASSSQLGGPGNTIYF. CDR3 nucleotides: TGTGCCAGCAGCTCCCAATTAGGGGGTCCCGGAAACACCATATATTTT. Looking up the rest from reference TRBV7-6 and TRBJ1-3 gives the full variable domain: GAGVSQSPRYKVTKRGQDVALRCDPISGHVSLYWYRQALGQGPEFLTYFNYEAQQDKSGLPNDRFSAERPEGSISTLTIQRTEQRDSAMYRCASSSQLGGPGNTIYFGEGSWLTVV.

This clone was seen a handful of times. The V call is TRBV29-1, the J call TRBJ1-1; 12 bases line up with TRBD1. The J segment lost 6 bases and the V segment lost 8 bases, leaving 7 bases of the junction unmatched. Germline V gene sequence: CDR1 SQVTM, CDR2 ANQGSEA. This CDR3 spans 13 amino acids. CDR3 protein: CSCTGQGAPEAFF. The CDR3 coding sequence is TGCAGCTGTACGGGACAGGGGGCTCCTGAAGCTTTCTTT.

The rearrangement links TRBV5-1 to TRBJ1-2; no firm D call. The CDR3 runs 13 residues. Trimming took off 0 bases at V and 8 bases at J, with 11 bases between the two ends. Germline-derived CDR1 and CDR2 are SGHRS and YFSETQ. The CDR3 nucleotides read TGCGCCAGCAGCTTGGCAGAATACGGAGGCTACACCTTC. It encodes CASSLAEYGGYTF.

The chain carries TRBV6-5 and TRBJ2-3; D gene ambiguous. The CDR3 contains 14 residues. The ends were cut back, 3 bases at V and 3 bases at J, with 10 bases in the middle. The germline V gene encodes CDR1 MNHEY and CDR2 SVGAGI. CDR3 DNA sequence: TGTGCCAGCAGTTATTATCAGAGGACAGATACGCAGTATTTT. It codes for CASSYYQRTDTQYF.

J is TRBJ2-4 and V is TRBV7-2; 10 bases align to TRBD2. The germline CDR1 and CDR2 sequences are SGHTA and FQGNSA. The CDR3 extends over 16 amino acids. V lost 5 bases, J lost 10 bases, and 14 bases stayed unmatched. In nucleotides, the CDR3 is TGTGCCAGCAGCCCGGAGAGCGGGGGGGCAAGGCGGATTCAGTACTTC. This gives the protein CASSPESGGARRIQYF.

The chain recombines TRBV25-1 with TRBJ2-6; D uncertain. Germline CDR1 reads MGHDK; CDR2 reads SYGVNS. Deletions cut 3 bases from V and 2 bases from J, with 8 bases between. This CDR3 has 15 residues. CDR3 protein: CASSDPVTGANVLTF. The CDR3 DNA reads TGTGCCAGCAGTGATCCAGTCACTGGGGCCAACGTCCTGACTTTC.

This chain uses TRBV25-1 with TRBJ2-1; a possible D gene is TRBD1 (6 bases). The CDR3 spans 14 residues. V lost 6 bases and J 5 bases, leaving 14 bases between the germline ends. CDR1 and CDR2 from the germline V gene are MGHDK and SYGVNS. CDR3 region: CASRETGLNNEQFF. CDR3 in DNA: TGTGCCAGCAGAGAGACAGGCTTAAACAATGAGCAGTTCTTC.

This clone was detected a few times. This chain's CDR3 is CASSQQNTGELFF. In DNA, the CDR3 is TGTGCCAGCAGTCAACAGAACACCGGGGAGCTGTTTTTT. This chain joins TRBV28 and TRBJ2-2; D remains ambiguous. The CDR3 is 13 residues long. The V and J ends lost 5 bases and 1 base respectively, with 5 bases between them. Germline CDR1 reads MDHEN; CDR2 reads SYDVKM.

The CDR3 coding sequence is TGCGCCAGCAGCCGAAACAGGGTTGGCAACTATGGCTACACCTTC. Translating gives CASSRNRVGNYGYTF. This chain links TRBV4-3 with TRBJ1-2; D is possibly TRBD1 (6 bases). Between the trimmed V and J ends, which lost 4 bases and 2 bases, there was a span of 14 bases. The CDR3 is 15 amino acids. CDR1 is LGHNA, CDR2 YSLEER, per germline.

The J gene is TRBJ1-2, the V gene TRBV10-3; 11 nucleotides align to TRBD1. V gave up 9 bases and J gave up 4 bases; unmatched junction bases: 10. The CDR3 is made up of 15 amino acids. Germline V gene data show CDR1 as ENHRY and CDR2 as SYGVKD. CDR3 region: CAIESGQGAAYGYTF. Here the CDR3 DNA reads TGTGCCATTGAGTCTGGACAGGGGGCAGCCTATGGCTACACCTTC.

This clone was found a few times. The rearrangement joins TRBV5-1 to TRBJ2-3; perhaps TRBD2 as D (6 bases). CDR3 length equals 12 residues. Between the trimmed V and J ends, which lost 5 bases and 5 bases, there was a span of 9 bases. CDR1 is SGHRS and CDR2 is YFSETQ in the germline V gene. CDR3 loop: CASSEAGDTQYF. CDR3 nucleotides: TGCGCCAGCAGTGAAGCGGGAGATACGCAGTATTTT.

This clone has more than one count but fewer than ten. This sample includes further DNA sequences coding for the same CDR3. V usage is TRBV7-2 and J usage is TRBJ2-5; TRBD1 might be the D (5 bases). In germline, CDR1 is SGHTA, CDR2 FQGNSA. The V end was cut by 1 base, the J end by 5 bases, with 11 bases between. The CDR3 extends over 14 amino acids. The CDR3 loop is CASSLGPGRETQYF. The CDR3 DNA reads TGTGCCAGCAGCTTAGGACCAGGGCGGGAGACCCAGTACTTC.

This clone showed up just a few times. CDR3 residues: CASRTTPETQYF. In nucleotides, the CDR3 is TGCGCCAGCAGGACAACCCCAGAGACCCAGTACTTC. The chain joins TRBV5-1 to TRBJ2-5, with D uncertain. Germline V gene data show CDR1 as SGHRS and CDR2 as YFSETQ. This CDR3 has 12 residues. Trimming removed 5 bases from V and 4 bases from J, with 9 bases in between.

V is TRBV30 and J is TRBJ1-2; D remains unclear. CDR1 GTSNPN and CDR2 SVGIG come from the germline V gene (reference sequence). The length of the CDR3 is 17 residues. The V end was cut by 0 bases, the J end by 7 bases, with 24 bases between. The DNA of the CDR3 is TGTGCCTGGAGTGTACGACCCTTGGTGATGAGTCCGGTTGGCTACACCTTC. Translated: CAWSVRPLVMSPVGYTF.

The chain carries TRBV5-6 and TRBJ2-2, with D hard to call. V was trimmed by 2 bases and J by 2 bases, leaving 7 bases between them. The CDR3 contains 14 residues. Germline lookup yields CDR1 SGHDT and CDR2 YYEEEE. The DNA of the CDR3 is TGTGCCAGCAGCTTCGGTCTCAACACCGGGGAGCTGTTTTTT. Translating gives CASSFGLNTGELFF.

The J gene is TRBJ1-2, the V gene TRBV5-1; D not certain. CDR3 length equals 14 residues. Trimming took off 3 bases at V and 6 bases at J, with 15 bases between the two ends. Germline loops: CDR1 SGHRS, CDR2 YFSETQ. The CDR3 DNA follows: TGCGCCAGCAGCTACGTCCTAGGAGGGAATGGCTACACCTTC. Its protein is CASSYVLGGNGYTF.

The rearrangement uses TRBV7-9 and TRBJ2-2; D unresolved. Trimming pared 0 bases from V and 7 bases from J, leaving 12 bases between. CDR3 length: 15 amino acids. In germline, CDR1 is SEHNR, CDR2 FQNEAQ (reference sequence). The CDR3 nucleotides are TGTGCCAGCAGCTTAGCGAAAGGTCGCGACGGGGAGCTGTTTTTT. This translates into CASSLAKGRDGELFF.

The V gene is TRBV23-1, the J gene TRBJ1-5; D not certain. TRBV23-1 carries the ORF label, with uncertain function. CDR3 length: 16 amino acids. V lost 0 bases and J 2 bases, leaving 11 bases between the germline ends. The CDR3 DNA sequence: TGCGCCAGCAGTCAATCCCCCGGGAGAGGCAATCAGCCCCAGCATTTT. The encoded protein is CASSQSPGRGNQPQHF.